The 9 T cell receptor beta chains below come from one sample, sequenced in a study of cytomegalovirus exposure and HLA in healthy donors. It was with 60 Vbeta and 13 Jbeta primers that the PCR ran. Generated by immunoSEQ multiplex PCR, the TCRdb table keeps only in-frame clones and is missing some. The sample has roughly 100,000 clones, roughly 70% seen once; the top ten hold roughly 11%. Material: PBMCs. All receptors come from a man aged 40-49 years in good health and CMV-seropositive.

The CDR3 loop reads CASSPPGQGYGYTF. The DNA of the CDR3 is TGTGCCAGCAGCCCCCCGGGACAGGGATATGGCTACACCTTC. The chain uses TRBV5-4 and TRBJ1-2, with 9 bases aligning to TRBD1. The CDR3 extends over 14 amino acids. Trimming removed 4 bases from V and 5 bases from J; junction bases left unmatched: 6. The V gene's germline CDR1 is SGHNT and CDR2 YYREEE (reference sequence). Combining the CDR3 with reference TRBV5-4 and TRBJ1-2 gives the whole variable domain ETGVTQSPTHLIKTRGQQVTLRCSSQSGHNTVSWYQQALGQGPQFIFQYYREEENGRGNFPPRFSGLQFPNYSSELNVNALELDDSALYLCASSPPGQGYGYTFGSGTRLTVV.

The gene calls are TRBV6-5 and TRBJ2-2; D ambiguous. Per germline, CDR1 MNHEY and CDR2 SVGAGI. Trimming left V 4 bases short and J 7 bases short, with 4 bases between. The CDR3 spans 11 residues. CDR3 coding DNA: TGTGCCAGCAGTTTCAGCGGGGAGCTGTTTTTT. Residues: CASSFSGELFF.

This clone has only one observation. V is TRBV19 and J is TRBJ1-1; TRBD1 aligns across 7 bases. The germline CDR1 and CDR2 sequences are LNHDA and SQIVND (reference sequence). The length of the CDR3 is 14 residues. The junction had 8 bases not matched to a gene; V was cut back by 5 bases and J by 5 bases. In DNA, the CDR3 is TGTGCCAGTAGTCACGGACAGGTGAGGACTGAAGCTTTCTTT. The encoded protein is CASSHGQVRTEAFF.

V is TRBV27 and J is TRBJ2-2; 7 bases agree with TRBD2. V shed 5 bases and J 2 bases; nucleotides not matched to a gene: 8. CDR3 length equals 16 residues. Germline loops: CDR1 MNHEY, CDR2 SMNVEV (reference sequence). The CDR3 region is CASSPAGRENTGELFF. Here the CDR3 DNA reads TGTGCCAGCAGTCCCGCGGGGAGGGAAAACACCGGGGAGCTGTTTTTT.

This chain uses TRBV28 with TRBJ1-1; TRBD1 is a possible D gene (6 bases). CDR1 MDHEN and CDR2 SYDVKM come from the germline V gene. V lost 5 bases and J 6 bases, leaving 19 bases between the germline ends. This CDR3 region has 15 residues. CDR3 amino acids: CASSRIQGSGAEAFF. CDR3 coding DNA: TGTGCCAGCAGTCGGATACAGGGAAGTGGCGCTGAAGCTTTCTTT.

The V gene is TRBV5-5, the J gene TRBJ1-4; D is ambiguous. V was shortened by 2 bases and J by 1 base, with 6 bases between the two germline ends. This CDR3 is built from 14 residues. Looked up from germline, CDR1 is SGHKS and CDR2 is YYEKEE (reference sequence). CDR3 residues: CASSFRGTNEKLFF. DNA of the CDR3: TGTGCCAGCAGCTTCCGGGGAACTAATGAAAAACTGTTTTTT. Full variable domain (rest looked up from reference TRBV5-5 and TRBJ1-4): DAGVTQSPTHLIKTRGQQVTLRCSPISGHKSVSWYQQVLGQGPQFIFQYYEKEERGRGNFPDRFSARQFPNYSSELNVNALLLGDSALYLCASSFRGTNEKLFFGSGTQLSVL.

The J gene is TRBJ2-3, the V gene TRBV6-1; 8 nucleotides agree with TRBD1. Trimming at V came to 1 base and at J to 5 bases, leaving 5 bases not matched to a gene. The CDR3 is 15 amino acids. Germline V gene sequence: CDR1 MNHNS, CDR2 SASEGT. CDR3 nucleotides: TGTGCCAGCAGTGAAGAAGGGACAGGAGGAGATACGCAGTATTTT. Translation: CASSEEGTGGDTQYF.

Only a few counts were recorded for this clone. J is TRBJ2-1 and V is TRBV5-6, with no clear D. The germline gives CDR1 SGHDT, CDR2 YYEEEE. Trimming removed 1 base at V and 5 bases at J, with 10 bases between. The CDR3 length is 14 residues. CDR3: CASSLISSHNEQFF. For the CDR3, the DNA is TGTGCCAGCAGCTTGATCAGTAGCCACAATGAGCAGTTCTTC.

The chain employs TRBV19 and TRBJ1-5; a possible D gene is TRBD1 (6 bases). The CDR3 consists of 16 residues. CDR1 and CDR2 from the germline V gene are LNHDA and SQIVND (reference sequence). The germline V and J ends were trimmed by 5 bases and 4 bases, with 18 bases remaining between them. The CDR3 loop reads CASSARPLGANQPQHF. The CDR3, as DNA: TGTGCCAGTAGTGCCCGACCATTGGGGGCGAATCAGCCCCAGCATTTT.